A single sample gave rise to the 18 T cell receptor beta chains below, sequenced in a study of vaccination and CD4 T cells after COVID-19. Sequenced with the Oncomine TCR Beta short-read assay was DNA taken from cultured CD4+ T cells. TCRdb used MiXCR to reprocess the PCR reads, holding one entry per CDR3 protein. The sample has about 20,000 distinct CDR3 sequences, around 40% seen once. Their antigens remain unidentified. Time point in this sample: late sampling 161 to 241 days after vaccination in a few convalescent patients. The treatment denotes: roughly 10-day PBMC culture with coronavirus spike peptide pools or control peptides (ViraFEST assay). Sample: CD4+ T cells from blood, cultured in vitro, taken about 7 months after SARS-CoV-2 vaccination. Receptor source: a human donor who had recovered from COVID-19.

The chain is built from TRBV19 and TRBJ2-3; TRBD2 matches 9 bases. The trim removed 3 bases at V and 5 bases at J, leaving 3 bases unmatched. Germline values: CDR1 LNHDA, CDR2 SQIVND (reference sequence). The CDR3 has 14 residues. The CDR3 coding sequence is TGTGCCAGTAGTATCCTAGCGGGGCGAGATACGCAGTATTTT. Its protein product is CASSILAGRDTQYF.

The chain recombines TRBV19 with TRBJ1-2, with TRBD1 as a possible D gene (5 bases). This CDR3 is built from 15 residues. Germline V lookup: CDR1 LNHDA, CDR2 SQIVND (reference sequence). The germline V and J ends were trimmed by 3 bases and 5 bases, with 16 bases remaining between them. The DNA for the CDR3 is TGTGCCAGTAGTATTAGTCAGGGCAGACGGTATGGCTACACCTTC. Its translation is CASSISQGRRYGYTF.

This clonotype turned up a few times. V gene TRBV6-1 combines with J gene TRBJ2-7, with D perhaps TRBD2 (6 bases). Trimming took 0 bases from V and 3 from J, leaving 12 bases between them. This CDR3 is 15 amino acids long. Germline V lookup: CDR1 MNHNS, CDR2 SASEGT. CDR3 residues: CASSEAGLASYEQYF. DNA of the CDR3: TGTGCCAGCAGTGAAGCCGGCCTAGCGAGCTACGAGCAGTACTTC.

The V and J genes are TRBV7-2 and TRBJ2-5; 8 nucleotides agree with TRBD1. V gave up 5 bases and J gave up 1 base; unmatched junction bases: 6. This CDR3 contains 15 residues. Germline V gives CDR1 SGHTA, CDR2 FQGNSA. The DNA for the CDR3 is TGTGCCAGCAGCCCACAGACAGGGGCCCAAGAGACCCAGTACTTC. Translation: CASSPQTGAQETQYF.

This chain joins TRBV7-3 and TRBJ1-1, with D perhaps TRBD1 (5 bases). Germline-derived CDR1 and CDR2 are SGHTA and FQGTGA. V lost 1 base to trimming and J lost 8 bases, with 14 bases between them. This CDR3 is 14 amino acids long. The CDR3 nucleotides read TGTGCCAGCAGCTTAAGCGGTATGCGGGACGAAGCTTTCTTT. It translates to CASSLSGMRDEAFF.

There are a few counts of this clonotype. J is TRBJ1-5 and V is TRBV6-2 or TRBV6-3; D is ambiguous. V lost 4 bases and J lost 4, with 5 bases in between. The CDR3 is 12 residues long. Germline loops: CDR1 MNHEY, CDR2 SVGEGT. CDR3 region: CASSLRNQPQHF. CDR3 bases: TGTGCCAGCAGTTTACGGAATCAGCCCCAGCATTTT.

This clonotype came up a few times. The chain couples TRBV20-1 to TRBJ2-7; 7 nucleotides match TRBD2. The CDR3 covers 12 residues. CDR1 and CDR2 from the germline V gene are DFQATT and SNEGSKA (reference sequence). Trimming at V came to 6 bases and at J to 7 bases, leaving 9 bases not matched to a gene. Here the CDR3 DNA reads TGCAGTGCCCGAACTAGCGTGGGAGAGCAGTACTTC. This sequence encodes CSARTSVGEQYF.

The V call is TRBV6-5, the J call TRBJ2-7, with 9 bases matching TRBD2. The CDR3 spans 14 residues. Germline-derived CDR1 and CDR2 are MNHEY and SVGAGI. The ends lost 1 base at V and 6 bases at J; junction bases unmatched: 4. The CDR3 loop is CASSYLAGDGEQYF. DNA for the CDR3: TGTGCCAGCAGTTACTTAGCGGGAGATGGCGAGCAGTACTTC.

The chain carries TRBV27 and TRBJ2-7, with 12 bases lining up with TRBD2. The CDR3 spans 15 residues. CDR1 MNHEY and CDR2 SMNVEV come from the germline V gene (reference sequence). V shed 6 bases, J shed 1 base, and the junction held 4 bases outside the gene matches. As DNA, the CDR3 is TGTGCCAGCAGACTAGCGGGGGGTCAATCCTACGAGCAGTACTTC. Translation: CASRLAGGQSYEQYF.

V gene TRBV11-3 combines with J gene TRBJ2-1; TRBD2 might be the D (5 bases). Trimming stripped 8 bases from V and 8 bases from J, with 10 bases between. The germline gives CDR1 SGHNT, CDR2 YENEEA. This CDR3 is 11 amino acids long. The CDR3 DNA reads TGTGCCAGCCCAAGGCGGGATGAGCAGTTCTTC. Protein sequence: CASPRRDEQFF. The full variable domain, rest sourced from reference TRBV11-3 and TRBJ2-1, is EAGVVQSPRYKIIEKKQPVAFWCNPISGHNTLYWYLQNLGQGPELLIRYENEEAVDDSQLPKDRFSAERLKGVDSTLKIQPAELGDSAVYLCASPRRDEQFFGPGTRLTVL.

This clonotype was seen a few times. The chain joins TRBV18 to TRBJ2-7; 10 nucleotides line up with TRBD2. CDR1 and CDR2 (germline): KGHSH, LQKENI. V dropped 2 bases and J dropped 0; count of bases not matched to a gene: 1. The CDR3 extends over 15 amino acids. The CDR3 DNA reads TGTGCCAGCTCACCATCTAGCGGGGGCTCCTACGAGCAGTACTTC. Translating it yields CASSPSSGGSYEQYF.

The chain is built from TRBV7-8 and TRBJ1-3; no definite D call. CDR3 length: 15 residues. V was clipped by 2 bases and J by 4 bases, with 12 bases between them. CDR1 is SGHVS and CDR2 is FQNEAQ in the germline V gene. CDR3 DNA sequence: TGTGCCAGCAGCTTAACCCACGGGTCGGGAAACACCATATATTTT. This codes for CASSLTHGSGNTIYF.

This chain joins TRBV7-9 and TRBJ2-5; D remains unclear. CDR1 and CDR2 from the germline V gene are SEHNR and FQNEAQ (reference sequence). The V end lost 5 bases, the J end lost 5 bases, and 12 bases lay between the germline ends. This CDR3 comprises 13 residues. DNA for the CDR3: TGTGCCAGCAGCCCGGTGCTTCAGGAGACCCAGTACTTC. Translated: CASSPVLQETQYF.

This clonotype turned up a few times. The chain is built from TRBV7-2 and TRBJ2-3, with 11 positions matching TRBD2. Germline values: CDR1 SGHTA, CDR2 FQGNSA. The CDR3 runs 16 residues. The ends lost 5 bases at V and 5 bases at J; junction bases unmatched: 9. CDR3 DNA sequence: TGTGCCAGCAGCCCGACATTAGCGGGGGGGAAAGATACGCAGTATTTT. Amino acids: CASSPTLAGGKDTQYF.

The V call is TRBV20-1, the J call TRBJ2-5, with 8 positions matching TRBD1. This CDR3 comprises 14 residues. Germline V gene sequence: CDR1 DFQATT, CDR2 SNEGSKA (reference sequence). V was clipped by 0 bases and J by 1 base; unmatched bases: 1. The CDR3: CSARDGTGQETQYF. DNA for the CDR3: TGCAGTGCTAGAGATGGGACAGGCCAAGAGACCCAGTACTTC.

The chain couples TRBV7-8 to TRBJ2-3, with a weak D call TRBD2 (5 bases). This CDR3 has 15 residues. V lost 8 bases, J lost 0 bases, and 15 bases lay in between. Germline V CDR1 and CDR2: SGHVS, FQNEAQ. The CDR3 DNA is TGTGCCAGCTCGTCTCAGACGGGGAGCACAGATACGCAGTATTTT. Translated, it gives CASSSQTGSTDTQYF.

The chain has TRBV6-5 and TRBJ1-3; D is uncertain. Trimming removed 2 bases at V and 0 bases at J, with 11 bases between. The CDR3 is made up of 16 amino acids. Germline assignment: CDR1 MNHEY and CDR2 SVGAGI. CDR3 coding DNA: TGTGCCAGCAGTTACGGGCAGGCCGACTCTGGAAACACCATATATTTT. It translates to CASSYGQADSGNTIYF.

The chain carries TRBV20-1 and TRBJ1-2; D call uncertain. The germline gives CDR1 DFQATT, CDR2 SNEGSKA (reference sequence). V was shortened by 0 bases and J by 13 bases, with 24 bases between the two germline ends. The CDR3 runs to 15 residues. CDR3 loop: CSARDPGYVTPLGTF. The CDR3 region has the DNA TGCAGTGCTAGAGACCCTGGTTATGTGACACCCCTGGGCACCTTC.